This T cell receptor beta chain was identified in a study of response to subunit inactivated influenza vaccine. TCRdb reprocessed the RT-PCR reads with MiXCR, giving one entry per CDR3 protein. The sample lists about 520,000 distinct CDR3 sequences, 10% to 11% seen once, with approximately 12% in the top ten. Study-level results: Each seasonal influenza vaccination recruits few new T cells, the authors suggested.

This clonotype appeared many times. Its antigen is unknown. The CDR3 spans 13 residues. The germline V gene encodes CDR1 LGHNA and CDR2 YSLEER. V lost 0 bases, J lost 15 bases, and 15 bases lay in between. The clonotype was recovered from a man aged 50-60 years who received an inactivated influenza vaccine. The sequenced sample was PBMCs from blood, obtained 40 to 50 days after vaccination. The V and J genes are TRBV4-3 and TRBJ2-1; D is ambiguous. CDR3 nucleotides: TGCGCCAGCAGCCAAGATAGAGCTATGCCGAGGTTCTTC. This encodes CASSQDRAMPRFF.